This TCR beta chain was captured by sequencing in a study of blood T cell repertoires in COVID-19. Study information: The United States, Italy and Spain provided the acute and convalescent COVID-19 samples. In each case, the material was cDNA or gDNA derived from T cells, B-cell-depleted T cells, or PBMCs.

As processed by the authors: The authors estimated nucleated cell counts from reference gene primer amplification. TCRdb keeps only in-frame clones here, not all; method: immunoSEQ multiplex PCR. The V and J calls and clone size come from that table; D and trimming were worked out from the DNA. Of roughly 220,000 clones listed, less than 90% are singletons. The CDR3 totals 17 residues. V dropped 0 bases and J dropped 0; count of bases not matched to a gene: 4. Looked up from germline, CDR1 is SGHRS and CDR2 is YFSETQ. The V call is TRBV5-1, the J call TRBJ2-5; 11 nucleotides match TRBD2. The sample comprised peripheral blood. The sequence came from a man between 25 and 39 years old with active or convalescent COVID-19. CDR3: CASSLGGLAVYQETQYF. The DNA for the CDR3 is TGCGCCAGCAGCTTGGGGGGACTAGCGGTGTACCAAGAGACCCAGTACTTC.